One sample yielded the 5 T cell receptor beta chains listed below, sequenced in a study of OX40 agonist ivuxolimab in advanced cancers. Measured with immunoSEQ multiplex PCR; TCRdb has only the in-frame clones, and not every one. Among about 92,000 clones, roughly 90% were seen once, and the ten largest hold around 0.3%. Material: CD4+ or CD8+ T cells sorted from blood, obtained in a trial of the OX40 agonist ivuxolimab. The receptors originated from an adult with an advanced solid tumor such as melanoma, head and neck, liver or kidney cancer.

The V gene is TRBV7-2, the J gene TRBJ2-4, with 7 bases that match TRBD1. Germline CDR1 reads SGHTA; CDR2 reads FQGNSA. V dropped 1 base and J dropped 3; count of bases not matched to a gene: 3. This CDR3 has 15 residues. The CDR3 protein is CASSLDRDSKNIQYF. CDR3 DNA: TGTGCCAGCAGCTTAGATCGGGACAGCAAAAACATTCAGTACTTC.

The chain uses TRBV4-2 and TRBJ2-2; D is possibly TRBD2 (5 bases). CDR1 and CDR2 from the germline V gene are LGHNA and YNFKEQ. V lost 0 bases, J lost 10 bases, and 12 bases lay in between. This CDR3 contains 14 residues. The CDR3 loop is CASSQDTSRMELFF. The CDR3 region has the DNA TGTGCCAGCAGCCAAGATACTAGTAGGATGGAGCTGTTTTTT.

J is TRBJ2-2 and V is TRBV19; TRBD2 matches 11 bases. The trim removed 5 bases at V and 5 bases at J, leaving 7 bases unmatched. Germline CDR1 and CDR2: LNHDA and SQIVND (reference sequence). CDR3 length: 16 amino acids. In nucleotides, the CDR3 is TGTGCCAGTAGTCAAACTAGCGGGAGTGGTACCGGGGAGCTGTTTTTT. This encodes CASSQTSGSGTGELFF.

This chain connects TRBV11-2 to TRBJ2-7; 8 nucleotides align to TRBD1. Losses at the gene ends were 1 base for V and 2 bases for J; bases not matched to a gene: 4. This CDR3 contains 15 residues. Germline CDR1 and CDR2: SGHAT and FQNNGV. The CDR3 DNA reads TGTGCCAGCAGCTTAGGAGGACAGGGCCCCTACGAGCAGTACTTC. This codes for CASSLGGQGPYEQYF.

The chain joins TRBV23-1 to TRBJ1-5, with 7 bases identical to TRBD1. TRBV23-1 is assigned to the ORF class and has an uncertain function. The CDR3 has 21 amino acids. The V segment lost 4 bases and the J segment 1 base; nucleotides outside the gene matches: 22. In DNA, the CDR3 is TGCGCCAGCAGTCGCGCGAATGTGGGACAGCCCCATTTTCTGAGCAATCAGCCCCAGCATTTT. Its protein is CASSRANVGQPHFLSNQPQHF.